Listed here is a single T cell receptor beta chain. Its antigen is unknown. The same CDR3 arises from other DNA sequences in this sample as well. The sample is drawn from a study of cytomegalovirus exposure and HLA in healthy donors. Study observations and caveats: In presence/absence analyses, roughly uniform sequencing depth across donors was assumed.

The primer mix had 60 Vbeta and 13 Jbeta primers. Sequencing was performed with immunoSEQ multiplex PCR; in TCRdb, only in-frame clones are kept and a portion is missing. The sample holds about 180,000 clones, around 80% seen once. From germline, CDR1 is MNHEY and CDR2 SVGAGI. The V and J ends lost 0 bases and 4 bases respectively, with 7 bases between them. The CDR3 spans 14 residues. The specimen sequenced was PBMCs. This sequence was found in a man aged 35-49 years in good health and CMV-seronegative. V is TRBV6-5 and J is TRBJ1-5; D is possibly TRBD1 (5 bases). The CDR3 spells CASSYSGGNQPQHF. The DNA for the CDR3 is TGTGCCAGCAGTTACTCGGGGGGGAATCAGCCCCAGCATTTT.